This TCR beta chain was identified in a study of T cell responses to AZD1222 COVID-19 vaccine. This CDR3 comprises 16 residues. Germline assignment: CDR1 LGHNA and CDR2 YNFKEQ. Trimming shortened V by 1 base and J by 5 bases, and 16 bases separated the two germline ends. TCRdb's table, derived via immunoSEQ multiplex PCR, lists solely in-frame clones and lacks some. The sample lists approximately 130,000 clones; more than 85% were seen once. Concerning this clone itself: Its antigen is as yet unknown.

Findings and caveats of the study: Among the donors, most were white British and more were female, and clonal diversity was possibly underestimated. CD4 TCRs associated with vaccination spanned spike, dominating at 160-218 and 743-854. The study sampled repertoires only after the peak T cell response.

It was second doses at about 4 or about 12 weeks that were pooled. The V gene is TRBV4-2, the J gene TRBJ2-3; perhaps D is TRBD1 or TRBD2 (5 bases each). This receptor was obtained from an adult who received the AZD1222 COVID-19 vaccine. Here the sequenced sample was peripheral blood, taken 28 days after the second AZD1222 dose. This chain's CDR3 is CASSQGSGPGKDTQYF. The CDR3 DNA reads as TGTGCCAGCAGCCAAGGATCAGGGCCCGGGAAAGATACGCAGTATTTT.